Sequencing of this T cell receptor beta chain was carried out in a study of prognosis after radiotherapy for stage I lung cancer. Study-level results: It was reported that patients with metastases and those without them differed in TRBV and TRBJ gene usage.

The CDR3 is made up of 14 amino acids. V lost 4 bases, J lost 8 bases, and 16 bases lay in between. CDR1 and CDR2 (germline): KGHDR, SFDVKD. With two-round multiplex PCR, TCR beta CDR3 sequences were amplified from genomic DNA. Primers (each specific to one TRBV or TRBJ gene) were used in first-round PCR. TCRdb itself ran the multiplex PCR reads through MiXCR, one entry per CDR3 protein. The table includes under 20,000 distinct CDR3 sequences, under 55% detected once. A note on this clonotype: Its target is unknown.

The V and J genes are TRBV24-1 and TRBJ1-2; D perhaps matches TRBD1 (6 bases). The TCR originated in a donor aged 50 or older with non-small cell lung cancer. The sequenced sample was PBMCs, obtained before or after stereotactic body radiation therapy (not recorded which). The CDR3 spells CATSESSGGGGYTF. In DNA, the CDR3 is TGTGCCACCAGTGAATCGTCGGGGGGCGGGGGCTACACCTTC.